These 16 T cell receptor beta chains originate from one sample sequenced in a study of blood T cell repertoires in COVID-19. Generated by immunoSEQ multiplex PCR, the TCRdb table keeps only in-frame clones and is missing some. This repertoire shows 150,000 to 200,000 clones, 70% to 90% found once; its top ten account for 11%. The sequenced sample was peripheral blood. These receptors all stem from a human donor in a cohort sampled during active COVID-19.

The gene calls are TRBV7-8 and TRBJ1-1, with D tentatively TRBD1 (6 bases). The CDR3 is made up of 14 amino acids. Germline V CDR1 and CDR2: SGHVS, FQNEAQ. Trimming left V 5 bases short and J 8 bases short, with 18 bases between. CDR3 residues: CASSQGSNLAEAFF. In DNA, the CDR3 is TGTGCCAGCAGCCAGGGGTCTAACCTTGCAGAAGCTTTCTTT.

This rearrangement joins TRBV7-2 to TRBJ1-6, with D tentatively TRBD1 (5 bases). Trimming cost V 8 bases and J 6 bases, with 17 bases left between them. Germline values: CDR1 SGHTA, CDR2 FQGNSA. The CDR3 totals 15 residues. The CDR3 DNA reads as TGTGCCAGCGGGACCACGGGGGGAGGTAATTCACCCCTCCACTTT. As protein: CASGTTGGGNSPLHF.

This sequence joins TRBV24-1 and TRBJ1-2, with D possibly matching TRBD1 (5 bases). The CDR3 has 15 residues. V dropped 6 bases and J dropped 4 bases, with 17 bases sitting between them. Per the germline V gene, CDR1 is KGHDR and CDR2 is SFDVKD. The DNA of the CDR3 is TGTGCCACCAGTTCTGGTCCCGCAGGGCGCTATGGCTACACCTTC. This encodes CATSSGPAGRYGYTF.

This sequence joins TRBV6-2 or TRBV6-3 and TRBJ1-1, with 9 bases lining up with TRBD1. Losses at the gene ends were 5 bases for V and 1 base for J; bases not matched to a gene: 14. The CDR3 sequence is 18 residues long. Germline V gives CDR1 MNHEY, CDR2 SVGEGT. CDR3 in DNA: TGTGCCAGCAGTCTTAGGGGGACAGGGAACAAACAGAACACTGAAGCTTTCTTT. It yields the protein CASSLRGTGNKQNTEAFF.

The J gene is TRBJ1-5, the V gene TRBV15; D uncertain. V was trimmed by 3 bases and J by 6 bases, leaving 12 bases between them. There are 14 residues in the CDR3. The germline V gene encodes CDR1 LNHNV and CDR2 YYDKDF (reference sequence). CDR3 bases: TGTGCCACCAGCAGGGAGGTAGGGCGTCAGCCCCAGCATTTT. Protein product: CATSREVGRQPQHF.

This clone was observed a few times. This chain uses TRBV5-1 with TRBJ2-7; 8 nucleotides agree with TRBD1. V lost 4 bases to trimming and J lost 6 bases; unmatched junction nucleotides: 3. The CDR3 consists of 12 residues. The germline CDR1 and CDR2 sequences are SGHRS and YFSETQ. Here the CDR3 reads CASSTTGGEQYF. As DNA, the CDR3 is TGCGCCAGCAGCACAACAGGGGGCGAGCAGTACTTC.

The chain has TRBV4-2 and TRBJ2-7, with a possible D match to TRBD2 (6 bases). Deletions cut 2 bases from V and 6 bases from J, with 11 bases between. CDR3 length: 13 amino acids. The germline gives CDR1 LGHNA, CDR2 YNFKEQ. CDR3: CASSQPGLSEQYF. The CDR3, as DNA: TGTGCCAGCAGCCAACCAGGACTAAGCGAGCAGTACTTC.

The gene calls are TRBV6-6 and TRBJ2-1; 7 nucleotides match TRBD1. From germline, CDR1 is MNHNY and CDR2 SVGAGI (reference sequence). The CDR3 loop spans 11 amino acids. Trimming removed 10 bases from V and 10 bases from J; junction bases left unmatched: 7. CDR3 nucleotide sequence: TGTGCCATCGGTACAGGGGTCGAGCAGTTCTTC. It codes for CAIGTGVEQFF.

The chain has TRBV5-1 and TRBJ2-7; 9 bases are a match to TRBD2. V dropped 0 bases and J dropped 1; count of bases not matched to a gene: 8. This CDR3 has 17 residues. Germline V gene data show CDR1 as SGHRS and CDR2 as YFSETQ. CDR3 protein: CASSLVQGLASSYEQYF. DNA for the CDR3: TGCGCCAGCAGCTTGGTCCAAGGACTAGCGTCTTCCTACGAGCAGTACTTC.

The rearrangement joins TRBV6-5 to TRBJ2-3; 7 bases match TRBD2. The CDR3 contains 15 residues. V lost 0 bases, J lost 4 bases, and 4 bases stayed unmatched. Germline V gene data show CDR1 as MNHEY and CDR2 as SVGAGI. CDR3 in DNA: TGTGCCAGCAGTTACTCGGGCGGGAGTGCAGATACGCAGTATTTT. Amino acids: CASSYSGGSADTQYF.

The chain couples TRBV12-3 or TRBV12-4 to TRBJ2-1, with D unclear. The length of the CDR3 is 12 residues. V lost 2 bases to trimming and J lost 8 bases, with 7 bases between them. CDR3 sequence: CASSLMRDEQFF. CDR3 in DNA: TGTGCCAGCAGTTTAATGAGAGATGAGCAGTTCTTC.

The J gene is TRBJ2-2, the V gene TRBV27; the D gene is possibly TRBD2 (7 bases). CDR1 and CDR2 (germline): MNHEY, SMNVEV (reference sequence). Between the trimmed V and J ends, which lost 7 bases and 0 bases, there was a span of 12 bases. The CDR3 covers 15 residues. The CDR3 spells CASTDGGPNTGELFF. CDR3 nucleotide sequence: TGTGCCAGCACGGACGGGGGGCCGAACACCGGGGAGCTGTTTTTT.

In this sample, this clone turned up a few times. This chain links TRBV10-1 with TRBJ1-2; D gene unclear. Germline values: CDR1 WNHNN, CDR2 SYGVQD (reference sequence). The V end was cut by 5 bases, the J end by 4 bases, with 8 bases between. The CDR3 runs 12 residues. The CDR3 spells CASSRSSYGYTF. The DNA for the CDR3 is TGCGCCAGCAGTCGGTCCTCCTATGGCTACACCTTC.

Written as DNA, the CDR3 is TGTGCCAGCAGCTTGGGAGGAGGAGAGACCCAGTACTTC. This sequence encodes CASSLGGGETQYF. The chain employs TRBV5-4 and TRBJ2-5, with TRBD2 as a possible D gene (5 bases). CDR1 SGHNT and CDR2 YYREEE come from the germline V gene (reference sequence). Trimming took off 0 bases at V and 4 bases at J, with 7 bases between the two ends. The CDR3 extends over 13 amino acids.

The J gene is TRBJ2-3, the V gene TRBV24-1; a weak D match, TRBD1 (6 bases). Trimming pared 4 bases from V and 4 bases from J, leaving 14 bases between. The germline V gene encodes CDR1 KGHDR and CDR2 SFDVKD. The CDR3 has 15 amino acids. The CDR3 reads CATSDVGAGADTQYF. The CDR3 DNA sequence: TGTGCCACCAGTGACGTGGGGGCAGGGGCAGATACGCAGTATTTT.

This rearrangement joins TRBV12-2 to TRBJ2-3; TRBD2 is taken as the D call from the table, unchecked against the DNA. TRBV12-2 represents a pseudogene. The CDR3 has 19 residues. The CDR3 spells CASRPRRRERGSTSDTQYF. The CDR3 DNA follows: TGTGCAAGTCGCCCTAGGCGGAGGGAGCGGGGGAGTACATCAGATACGCAGTATTTT.